This paragraph covers one TCR beta chain sequence. Its antigen is unknown. PCR involved 60 Vbeta and 13 Jbeta primers. Sequencing used immunoSEQ multiplex PCR; TCRdb keeps in-frame clones, though not all of them. This table holds 200,000 to 250,000 clones, approximately 79% found once. The data originate from a study of cytomegalovirus exposure and HLA in healthy donors. Study outcomes and limitations: For cytomegalovirus status, the classifier reportedly gave diagnoses with high specificity and sensitivity. As was reported, the HLA-A and HLA-B alleles of most subjects were accurately predicted from TCR beta sequences.

V shed 5 bases and J 7 bases; nucleotides not matched to a gene: 10. Germline assignment: CDR1 SGHTA and CDR2 FQGNSA. There are 14 residues in the CDR3. The TCR originated in a man aged 18 to 29 in good health and CMV-seronegative. The V gene is TRBV7-2, the J gene TRBJ1-1; 7 nucleotides match TRBD1. The sample comprised PBMCs. The CDR3 DNA reads as TGTGCCAGCAGCCCCCAGACAGGGCCCTTTGAAGCTTTCTTT. Protein product: CASSPQTGPFEAFF.